The clone carrying this T cell receptor beta chain was recorded once. The CDR3 is 19 residues long. These data are taken from a study of blood T cell repertoires in COVID-19. Sequenced by immunoSEQ multiplex PCR; TCRdb stores in-frame clones only, minus some. The sample has roughly 190,000 clones; around 90% are singletons. This chain uses TRBV21-1 with TRBJ1-6; TRBD1 reflects the table's D call only, with no check against the DNA. TRBV21-1 is annotated as a pseudogene. This clonotype was sampled from a human donor in a cohort sampled during active COVID-19. Specimen: peripheral blood. The CDR3 loop is CASSKALSIALGRNSPLHF. The DNA of the CDR3 is TGTGCCAGCAGCAAAGCGCTTTCGATAGCACTGGGGCGAAATTCACCCCTCCACTTT.